This paragraph reports one T cell receptor (beta chain). As yet, its antigen is unknown. It was with 60 Vbeta and 13 Jbeta primers that the PCR ran. Data came from immunoSEQ multiplex PCR; TCRdb stores just in-frame clones and leaves some out. The sample yields around 160,000 clones, around 80% seen once. The V gene's germline CDR1 is SGHRS and CDR2 YFSETQ. The V gene lost 0 bases and the J gene lost 10 bases, with 14 bases spanning the gap. This CDR3 region has 15 residues. This entry belongs to a study of cytomegalovirus exposure and HLA in healthy donors. Study context: Earlier results showed 120 million or so unique TCR beta sequences derived from roughly 190 million T cells.

Points from the study as a whole: Later on, an analysis showed TCR association rates differing by HLA locus, with DRB1 the most and HLA-C the fewest. Specific recognition of CMV antigens was confirmed in vitro for a few chains (all CMV-associated). Later examination showed HLA-associated TCR beta chains had greater clonal expansion than equally common others.

Sequenced sample: PBMCs. The rearrangement joins TRBV5-1 to TRBJ1-6; D gene uncertain. This receptor was obtained from a male donor in good health and CMV-seronegative. CDR3 amino acids: CASSLAAGSGSPLHF. DNA for the CDR3: TGCGCCAGCAGCTTGGCAGCCGGTTCGGGGTCACCCCTCCACTTT.